Below are 5 T cell receptor beta chains sequenced from a single sample in a study of blood T cell repertoires in COVID-19 (dated by TCRdb to 2020 to 2022). The library relied on the immunoSEQ multiplex PCR assay. TCRdb took over this immuneACCESS table, retaining in-frame rearrangements with V and J assigned. Such tables are incomplete; in checked studies, under half of the missing clones stem from an unresolved V gene, and the remainder is unexplained. The sample contains roughly 250,000 clones, 70% to 90% of them found a single time. 3% to 4% of the sample is in the top ten clones. The specimen sequenced was PBMCs or T cells enriched from blood (not recorded which). These receptors came from a woman in her thirties or forties with acute COVID-19.

The CDR3 DNA is TGTGCCAGCAGCTTAGACACTACCTCCTACGAGCAGTACTTC. Its translation: CASSLDTTSYEQYF. V is TRBV7-2 and J is TRBJ2-7; D gene uncertain. This CDR3 comprises 14 residues. CDR1 is SGHTA, CDR2 FQGNSA, per germline. V lost 1 base to trimming and J lost 0 bases, with 7 bases between them.

This clone was recorded a few times. The chain recombines TRBV19 with TRBJ2-1; D perhaps matches TRBD2 (6 bases). The V end lost 6 bases, the J end lost 5 bases, and 11 bases lay between the germline ends. The CDR3 has 13 residues. Germline CDR1 is LNHDA and CDR2 is SQIVND (reference sequence). Here the CDR3 reads CASSRDWNNEQFF. In DNA, the CDR3 is TGTGCCAGTAGCCGGGACTGGAACAATGAGCAGTTCTTC.

This chain links TRBV7-3 with TRBJ1-5; D is unresolved. V was clipped by 1 base and J by 4 bases, with 5 bases between them. Germline-derived CDR1 and CDR2 are SGHTA and FQGTGA. The CDR3 sequence is 13 residues long. The DNA of the CDR3 is TGTGCCAGCAGCTTAAATCCAAATCAGCCCCAGCATTTT. This translates into CASSLNPNQPQHF.

The chain links TRBV30 to TRBJ1-1; the D is unclear. CDR3 length: 11 residues. Trimming pared 3 bases from V and 0 bases from J, leaving 2 bases between. Germline V gene sequence: CDR1 GTSNPN, CDR2 SVGIG (reference sequence). DNA for the CDR3: TGTGCCTGGAGCATGAACACTGAAGCTTTCTTT. Translating gives CAWSMNTEAFF.

The rearrangement joins TRBV19 to TRBJ1-1; D is uncertain. Germline V CDR1 and CDR2: LNHDA, SQIVND (reference sequence). The V end lost 6 bases, the J end lost 2 bases, and 10 bases lay between the germline ends. CDR3 length: 13 residues. The CDR3 spells CASRGGGNTEAFF. DNA for the CDR3: TGTGCCAGTAGGGGAGGAGGCAACACTGAAGCTTTCTTT. Looking up the rest from reference TRBV19 and TRBJ1-1 gives the full variable domain: DGGITQSPKYLFRKEGQNVTLSCEQNLNHDAMYWYRQDPGQGLRLIYYSQIVNDFQKGDIAEGYSVSREKKESFPLTVTSAQKNPTAFYLCASRGGGNTEAFFGQGTRLTVV.